This T cell receptor (beta chain) derives from a study of CD8+ T cells in alopecia areata. On the study more broadly: For 6 to 18 months, tofacitinib was taken, and 6 months off drug followed.

Study findings and constraints: Normal-skin resident alphabeta T cells also appear among scalp sample sequences.

Peripheral blood and lesional scalp punch biopsies were taken from alopecia areata patients. The V gene lost 1 base and the J gene lost 0 bases, with 12 bases spanning the gap. CDR1 and CDR2 (germline): MGHRA, YSYEKL. The CDR3 is made up of 16 amino acids. In regard to this clone: Its antigen is currently unknown.

Reverse transcription of extracted RNA yielded cDNA, which provided the sequencing template. The method was immunoSEQ multiplex PCR; TCRdb's version includes in-frame clones alone and lacks a portion of them. The data hold approximately 140,000 clones, with approximately 50% observed a single time. The chain links TRBV4-1 to TRBJ1-1, with D perhaps matching TRBD1 (5 bases). This clonotype was sampled from a human donor with alopecia areata. Sequenced: CD4+ T cells sorted from blood. The CDR3 coding sequence is TGCGCCAGCAGCCAAGGTCCGACAGCTATGAACACTGAAGCTTTCTTT. Amino acid sequence: CASSQGPTAMNTEAFF.